This T cell receptor beta chain was sequenced in a study of identical twins. The study, taken as a whole, reports: Twins' excess sharing was less marked for out-of-frame beta sequences.

Concerning this clonotype: Its antigen is unknown.

Using its own MiXCR run on the 5' RACE reads, TCRdb lists one record per CDR3 protein. The repertoire holds 650,000 to 800,000 distinct CDR3 sequences, with around 8.6% as singletons. Healthy Caucasians were all of the donors. Germline loops: CDR1 DFQATT, CDR2 SNEGSKA (reference sequence). J gave up 5 bases and V 6 bases, and 5 bases lay outside the gene matches. The CDR3 has 13 amino acids. Separately, the same data were catalogued under a study of yellow fever vaccine responses in identical twins. From that study: Reportedly, the T cell response mounted by twins to vaccine seemed partly convergent, partly personalized.

Sequenced: PBMCs. The origin of this receptor is a woman between 18 and 29 years old in good health. The chain employs TRBV20-1 and TRBJ2-4, with 9 positions matching TRBD1. The CDR3: CSAPGQGENIQYF. CDR3 sequence (DNA): TGCAGTGCCCCGGGACAGGGAGAAAACATTCAGTACTTC.